These 9 T cell receptor beta chains were sequenced from one sample in a study of identical twins. In TCRdb, the 5' RACE reads were re-called with MiXCR into one record per CDR3 protein. The sample consists of under 300,000 distinct CDR3 sequences, approximately 5.9% of them appearing once. In addition, the sample was reused for a study of T cells expressing NK-cell markers.

Sequencing used CD8+ T cells sorted from blood. The source is a young woman in good health.

This clonotype appeared many times. CDR3 sequence reads: CASSLMRDGSYEQYF. The CDR3, as DNA: TGTGCCAGCAGCCTTATGAGGGACGGCAGCTACGAGCAGTACTTC. V usage is TRBV7-9 and J usage is TRBJ2-7; D possibly uses TRBD1 or TRBD2 (5 bases each). CDR1 SEHNR and CDR2 FQNEAQ come from the germline V gene (reference sequence). This CDR3 is 15 amino acids long. V shed 5 bases and J shed 3 bases, with 17 bases lying between them.

There are a few counts of this clonotype. The chain has TRBV7-9 and TRBJ2-5, with a tentative D call TRBD1 (5 bases). Trimming removed 5 bases at V and 1 base at J, with 11 bases between. CDR1 and CDR2 from the germline V gene are SEHNR and FQNEAQ (reference sequence). There are 14 residues in the CDR3. CDR3 protein: CASSTSRAQETQYF. In nucleotides, the CDR3 is TGTGCCAGCAGCACCAGCAGGGCCCAAGAGACCCAGTACTTC.

This clonotype has a count of ten or more. This chain connects TRBV4-1 to TRBJ1-1, with D hard to call. Germline CDR1 and CDR2: MGHRA and YSYEKL. This CDR3 is 14 amino acids long. V lost 1 base, J lost 0 bases, and 6 bases lay in between. CDR3 in amino acids: CASSQVEMNTEAFF. The CDR3 DNA follows: TGCGCCAGCAGCCAAGTTGAAATGAACACTGAAGCTTTCTTT.

This clonotype was counted ten times or more. This chain links TRBV10-3 with TRBJ2-5; D is unclear. The germline V gene encodes CDR1 ENHRY and CDR2 SYGVKD. The V end lost 3 bases, the J end lost 5 bases, and 10 bases lay between the germline ends. This CDR3 is 13 amino acids long. The CDR3 DNA follows: TGTGCCATCAGTGAAAATAGAGGCGAGACCCAGTACTTC. Protein product: CAISENRGETQYF.

This clonotype came up a few times. The rearrangement joins TRBV13 to TRBJ1-4; no clear D. Looked up from germline, CDR1 is PRHDT and CDR2 is FYEKMQ (reference sequence). Trimming shortened V by 0 bases and J by 6 bases, and 5 bases separated the two germline ends. CDR3 length: 13 amino acids. In DNA, the CDR3 is TGTGCCAGCAGCTTAGGGGCGGATGAAAAACTGTTTTTT. As protein: CASSLGADEKLFF.

J is TRBJ2-3 and V is TRBV6-2 or TRBV6-3; D is unclear. Germline CDR1 is MNHEY and CDR2 is SVGEGT. V was cut by 7 bases and J by 0 bases, with 11 bases left in between. This CDR3 region has 14 residues. The CDR3 DNA reads as TGTGCCAGCACCCAACTGGTTAGCACAGATACGCAGTATTTT. Translated: CASTQLVSTDTQYF.

This clonotype was counted between two and nine times. V usage is TRBV13 and J usage is TRBJ2-7; TRBD2 agrees at 7 bases. The CDR3 has 15 residues. Trimming cost V 0 bases and J 6 bases; bases outside gene matches: 8. CDR1 and CDR2 (germline): PRHDT, FYEKMQ (reference sequence). The CDR3 nucleotides read TGTGCCAGCAGCTTAGGCCTGGGCGGGAGATCCGAGCAGTACTTC. Encoded protein: CASSLGLGGRSEQYF. Drawing the rest from reference TRBV13 and TRBJ2-7, the complete variable domain is AAGVIQSPRHLIKEKRETATLKCYPIPRHDTVYWYQQGPGQDPQFLISFYEKMQSDKGSIPDRFSAQQFSDYHSELNMSSLELGDSALYFCASSLGLGGRSEQYFGPGTRLTVT.

This clonotype was found many times. The chain couples TRBV6-5 to TRBJ2-3; D is possibly TRBD1 (6 bases). Trimming took off 4 bases at V and 6 bases at J, with 8 bases between the two ends. This CDR3 is built from 12 residues. Germline V gene sequence: CDR1 MNHEY, CDR2 SVGAGI. The CDR3 here is CASSSGADTQYF. The CDR3 DNA reads TGTGCCAGCAGTTCAGGGGCGGATACGCAGTATTTT.

This clonotype was found a few times. The gene calls are TRBV6-1 and TRBJ1-1; D gene ambiguous. The CDR3 runs 14 residues. Germline V CDR1 and CDR2: MNHNS, SASEGT. V lost 5 bases and J lost 1, with 11 bases in between. The CDR3 sequence is CASSPRVRNTEAFF. DNA for the CDR3: TGTGCCAGCAGTCCAAGGGTCAGGAACACTGAAGCTTTCTTT.